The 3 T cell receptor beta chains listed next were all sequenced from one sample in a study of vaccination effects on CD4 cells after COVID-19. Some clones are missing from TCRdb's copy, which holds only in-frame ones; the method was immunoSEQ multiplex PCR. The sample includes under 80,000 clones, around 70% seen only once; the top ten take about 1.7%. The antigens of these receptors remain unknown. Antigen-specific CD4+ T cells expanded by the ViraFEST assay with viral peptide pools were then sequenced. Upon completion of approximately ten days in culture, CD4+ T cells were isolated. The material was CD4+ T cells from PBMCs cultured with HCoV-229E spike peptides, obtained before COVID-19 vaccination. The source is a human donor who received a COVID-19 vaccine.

The CDR3: CASSLGSGGAIDTQYF. CDR3 DNA: TGTGCCAGCAGCTTAGGTAGCGGGGGGGCCATTGATACGCAGTATTTT. The J gene is TRBJ2-3, the V gene TRBV7-2; 11 positions match TRBD2. This CDR3 is built from 16 residues. Germline V gene sequence: CDR1 SGHTA, CDR2 FQGNSA. Losses at the gene ends were 1 base for V and 6 bases for J; bases not matched to a gene: 6.

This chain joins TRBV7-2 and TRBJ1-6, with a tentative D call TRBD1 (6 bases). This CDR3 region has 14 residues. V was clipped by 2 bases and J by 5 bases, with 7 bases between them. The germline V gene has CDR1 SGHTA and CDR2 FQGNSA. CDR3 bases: TGTGCCAGCAGCTTACAGGGGAATAATTCACCCCTCCACTTT. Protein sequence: CASSLQGNNSPLHF.

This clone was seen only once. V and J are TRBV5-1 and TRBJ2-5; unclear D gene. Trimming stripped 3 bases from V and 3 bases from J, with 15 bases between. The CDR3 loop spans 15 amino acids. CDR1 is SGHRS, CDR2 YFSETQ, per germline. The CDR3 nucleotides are TGCGCCAGCAGCTGGACGGGTCGACTGAAAGAGACCCAGTACTTC. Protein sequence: CASSWTGRLKETQYF.